This T cell receptor beta chain is from a study of blood T cell repertoires in COVID-19. Turning to the study itself: The samples span acute and convalescent COVID-19 from the United States, Italy and Spain. The cDNA or gDNA used as material had been derived from T cells, B-cell-depleted T cells, or PBMCs.

Original handling: Nucleated cell counts were estimated from reference gene primer amplification. Assay used: immunoSEQ multiplex PCR; TCRdb lists only in-frame clones, some missing. For V, J and clone size, that table is used; D and trimming come from the DNA. The sample shows around 270,000 clones, around 89% of them seen only once. This clone has a single count. The CDR3 runs 13 residues. The V and J ends lost 1 base and 10 bases respectively, with 8 bases between them. Germline CDR1 SGHVS, CDR2 FNYEAQ. The TCR originated in a man aged 35 to 55 with acute or convalescent COVID-19. Material: peripheral blood. The V and J genes are TRBV7-6 and TRBJ1-6, with no clear D. Written as DNA, the CDR3 is TGTGCCAGCAGCTTAGAGTGGAGATCACCCCTCCACTTT. Its translation is CASSLEWRSPLHF. The full variable domain, completed using reference TRBV7-6 and TRBJ1-6, is GAGVSQSPRYKVTKRGQDVALRCDPISGHVSLYWYRQALGQGPEFLTYFNYEAQQDKSGLPNDRFSAERPEGSISTLTIQRTEQRDSAMYRCASSLEWRSPLHFGNGTRLTVT.